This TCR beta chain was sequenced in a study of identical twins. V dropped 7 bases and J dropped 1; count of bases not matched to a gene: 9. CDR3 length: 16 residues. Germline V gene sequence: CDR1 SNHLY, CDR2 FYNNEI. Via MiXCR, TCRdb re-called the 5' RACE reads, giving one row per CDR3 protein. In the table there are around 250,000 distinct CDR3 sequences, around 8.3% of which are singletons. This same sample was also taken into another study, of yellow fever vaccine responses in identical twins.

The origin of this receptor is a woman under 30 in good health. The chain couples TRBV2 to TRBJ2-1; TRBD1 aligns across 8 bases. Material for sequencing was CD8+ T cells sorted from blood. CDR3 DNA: TGTGCCAGCACCGAAGACAGGGGAGCATCCTACAATGAGCAGTTCTTC. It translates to CASTEDRGASYNEQFF.